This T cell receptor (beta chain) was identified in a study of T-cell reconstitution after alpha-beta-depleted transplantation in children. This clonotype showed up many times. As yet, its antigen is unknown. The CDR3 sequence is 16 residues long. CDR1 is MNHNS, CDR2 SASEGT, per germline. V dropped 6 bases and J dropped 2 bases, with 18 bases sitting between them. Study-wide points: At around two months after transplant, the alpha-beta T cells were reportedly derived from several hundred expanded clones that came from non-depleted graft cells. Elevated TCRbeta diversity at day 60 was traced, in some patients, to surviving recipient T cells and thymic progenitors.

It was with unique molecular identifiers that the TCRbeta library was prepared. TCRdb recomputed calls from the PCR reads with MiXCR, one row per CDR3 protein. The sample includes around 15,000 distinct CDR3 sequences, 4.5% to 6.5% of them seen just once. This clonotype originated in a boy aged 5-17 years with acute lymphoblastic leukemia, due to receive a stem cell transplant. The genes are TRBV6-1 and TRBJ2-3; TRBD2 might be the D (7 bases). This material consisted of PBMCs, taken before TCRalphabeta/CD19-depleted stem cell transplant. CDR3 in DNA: TGTGCCAGCAGCACAACGAGGGGGGGGAACACAGATACGCAGTATTTT. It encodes CASSTTRGGNTDTQYF.